The present TCR beta chain was sequenced within a study of beta chain features in type 1 diabetes. Study at large: Healthy donors and patients had similar age, gender and cell yields. General study results and limits: When Type 1 diabetes patients were examined, their TCRB CDR3s proved moderately but significantly shorter in all four CD4+ subsets.

The investigators reverse transcribed all of the isolated RNA, so they sequenced expressed TCRB transcripts. The data were produced by immunoSEQ multiplex PCR, yet TCRdb's version contains in-frame clones alone and is incomplete. The data show approximately 170,000 clones, with approximately 62% seen just once and around 0.08% held by the top ten. Purities in excess of 98% were seen in all sorted populations. The V gene's germline CDR1 is SEHNR and CDR2 FQNEAQ (reference sequence). V was trimmed by 2 bases and J by 4 bases, leaving 6 bases between them. This CDR3 spans 12 amino acids. This clone came up a few times. Its antigen is still unknown. Different DNA sequences within this sample yield the same CDR3.

Sequencing used naive CD4+ T cells from blood. The source of this sequence is a man aged 25 to 45 with type 1 diabetes. This chain connects TRBV7-9 to TRBJ2-7, with D maybe TRBD1 (5 bases). This CDR3 is CASSLQGYEQYF. CDR3 nucleotide sequence: TGTGCCAGCAGCTTACAGGGATACGAGCAGTACTTC.